The T cell receptor (beta chain) described here comes from a study of T cells in Graves' hyperthyroidism and ophthalmopathy. The germline V and J ends were trimmed by 3 bases and 4 bases, with 6 bases remaining between them. The CDR3 loop spans 12 amino acids. The germline gives CDR1 MDHEN, CDR2 SYDVKM. General observations from the study: The model made its ophthalmopathy prediction, and onset followed a median 6.5 months later.

This clonotype showed up many times. Its antigen is not known. Amplification yielded TCR beta CDR3 regions, with RNA transcripts as the source. First-round RT-PCR targeting the TCR CDR3 was performed with the HTBI primer set. Each CDR3 protein gets one entry after TCRdb re-called the multiplex PCR reads with MiXCR. The sample lists 45,000 to 50,000 distinct CDR3 sequences, 49% occurring once. Material for sequencing was peripheral blood or thyroid tissue (not recorded which). This receptor was taken from a woman in her 50s with Graves' hyperthyroidism. The V and J genes are TRBV28 and TRBJ2-5; D not certain. CDR3 sequence (DNA): TGTGCCAGCAGTTTGCCCGGAGAGACCCAGTACTTC. Translated: CASSLPGETQYF.